The 2 T cell receptor beta chains below all came from one sample that was sequenced in a study of T cell repertoires in cytomegalovirus infection. TCRdb re-called the reads through MiXCR, storing one row per CDR3 protein. The sample has about 600,000 distinct CDR3 sequences, roughly a quarter seen once; the top ten hold 6.5% to 10%. Source material: CD8+ T cells from PBMCs. The receptors derive from a human donor in good health (CMV status not recorded). Some clones in this sample may be carry-over from other donors' samples.

This clonotype was seen only a few times. V and J are TRBV12-3 or TRBV12-4 and TRBJ1-2; possible D gene TRBD1, 6 bases. This CDR3 comprises 13 residues. The V end was cut by 4 bases, the J end by 4 bases, with 10 bases between. CDR3 in amino acids: CASSSTGFYGYTF. For the CDR3, the DNA is TGTGCCAGCAGTTCTACAGGGTTCTATGGCTACACCTTC.

The DNA of the CDR3 is TGTGCCATCTATGCGGACGCCGGGGAGCTGTTTTTT. It is translated as CAIYADAGELFF. This rearrangement joins TRBV2 to TRBJ2-2; unclear D gene. Trimming removed 10 bases at V and 6 bases at J, with 12 bases between. CDR1 and CDR2 from the germline V gene are SNHLY and FYNNEI. The CDR3 extends over 12 amino acids.